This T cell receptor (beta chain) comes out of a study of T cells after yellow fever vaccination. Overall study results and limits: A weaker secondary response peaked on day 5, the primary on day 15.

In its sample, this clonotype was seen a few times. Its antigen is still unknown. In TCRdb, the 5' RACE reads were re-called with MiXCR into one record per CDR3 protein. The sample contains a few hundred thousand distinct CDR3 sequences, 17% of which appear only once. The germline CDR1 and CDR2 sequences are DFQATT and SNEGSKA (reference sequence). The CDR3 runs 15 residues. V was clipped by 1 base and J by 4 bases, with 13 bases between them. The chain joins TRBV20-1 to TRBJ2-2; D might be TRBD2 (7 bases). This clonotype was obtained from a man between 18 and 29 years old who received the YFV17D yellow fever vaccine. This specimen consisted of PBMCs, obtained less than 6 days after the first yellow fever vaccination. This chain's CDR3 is CSARVGRGATGELFF. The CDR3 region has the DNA TGCAGTGCTAGAGTGGGGAGGGGGGCCACCGGGGAGCTGTTTTTT.